Following are 8 T cell receptor beta chains from one sample sequenced in a study of regulatory T cells in long-lasting Graves disease. As for time point: newly diagnosed GD, antithyroid drugs for less than 3 months. PBMC-extracted RNA yielded the TCR library. Building of the TCR beta libraries involved iRepertoire HTBI primers and Arm-PCR of CDR3 regions. MiXCR, applied by TCRdb to the multiplex PCR reads, yields one record per CDR3 protein. The data hold over 450,000 distinct CDR3 sequences, with 12% observed a single time. These data are also associated with another study on T cells in Graves' hyperthyroidism and ophthalmopathy.

Source: peripheral blood mononuclear cells (PBMCs), taken at new diagnosis, from a patient treated with antithyroid drugs. The receptors were sampled from a woman aged 25 to 39 with Graves disease.

Ten or more counts support this clonotype. The chain carries TRBV18 and TRBJ1-2, with D possibly being TRBD1 (6 bases). The CDR3 is made up of 14 amino acids. The germline V and J ends were trimmed by 0 bases and 2 bases, with 7 bases remaining between them. The germline V gene encodes CDR1 KGHSH and CDR2 LQKENI. The CDR3 sequence: CASSPPTGNYGYTF. The CDR3, as DNA: TGTGCCAGCTCACCACCTACAGGGAACTATGGCTACACCTTC.

This clonotype was detected many times. The J gene is TRBJ1-1, the V gene TRBV9, with TRBD1 matching over 9 bases. V shed 3 bases and J 4 bases; nucleotides not matched to a gene: 1. The V gene's germline CDR1 is SGDLS and CDR2 YYNGEE. This CDR3 is 13 amino acids long. The CDR3 nucleotides read TGTGCCAGCAGCGCGACAGGGGGCACTGAAGCTTTCTTT. It codes for CASSATGGTEAFF.

This clonotype has a handful of counts. The chain joins TRBV20-1 to TRBJ2-7; D perhaps matches TRBD2 (6 bases). Looked up from germline, CDR1 is DFQATT and CDR2 is SNEGSKA (reference sequence). The CDR3 loop spans 14 amino acids. Trimming left V 5 bases short and J 2 bases short, with 16 bases between. CDR3 residues: CSAPRDSSTYEQYF. The CDR3, as DNA: TGCAGTGCTCCCCGGGACTCTTCCACCTACGAGCAGTACTTC.

This clonotype was detected ten times or more. The chain joins TRBV29-1 to TRBJ2-1; unclear D gene. CDR1 is SQVTM and CDR2 is ANQGSEA in the germline V gene. The V gene lost 2 bases and the J gene lost 2 bases, with 7 bases spanning the gap. The CDR3 has 13 residues. The CDR3 bases are TGCAGCGTTGAACGAGACACCTACAATGAGCAGTTCTTC. This translates into CSVERDTYNEQFF.

The V gene is TRBV5-4, the J gene TRBJ1-2, with D possibly matching TRBD1 (6 bases). The germline gives CDR1 SGHNT, CDR2 YYREEE (reference sequence). V was trimmed by 4 bases and J by 4 bases, leaving 17 bases between them. The CDR3 length is 15 residues. The CDR3 spells CASSLISTGSYGYTF. In DNA, the CDR3 is TGTGCCAGCAGCCTAATCTCGACAGGCAGCTATGGCTACACCTTC.

The sample holds many counts of this clonotype. The V gene is TRBV7-2, the J gene TRBJ1-1; D is undetermined. The length of the CDR3 is 13 residues. Germline V gene data show CDR1 as SGHTA and CDR2 as FQGNSA. V was pared by 5 bases and J by 2 bases, with 9 bases between. The CDR3 nucleotides read TGTGCCAGCAGCCTCACGGCCAACACTGAAGCTTTCTTT. Translated: CASSLTANTEAFF.

This sequence joins TRBV7-2 and TRBJ2-1; D is uncertain. Germline-derived CDR1 and CDR2 are SGHTA and FQGNSA. The germline V and J ends were trimmed by 3 bases and 1 base, with 4 bases remaining between them. This CDR3 has 13 residues. The CDR3 sequence: CASSFNSYNEQFF. CDR3 bases: TGTGCCAGCAGCTTTAATTCCTACAATGAGCAGTTCTTC.

This clonotype was picked up many times. The V gene is TRBV27, the J gene TRBJ2-7; D might be TRBD1 (5 bases). The germline gives CDR1 MNHEY, CDR2 SMNVEV (reference sequence). The CDR3 has 15 residues. Deletions cut 1 base from V and 2 bases from J, with 12 bases between. The CDR3 region has the DNA TGTGCCAGCAGTTTATTTCAGGGAATACCCTACGAGCAGTACTTC. Amino acid sequence: CASSLFQGIPYEQYF.